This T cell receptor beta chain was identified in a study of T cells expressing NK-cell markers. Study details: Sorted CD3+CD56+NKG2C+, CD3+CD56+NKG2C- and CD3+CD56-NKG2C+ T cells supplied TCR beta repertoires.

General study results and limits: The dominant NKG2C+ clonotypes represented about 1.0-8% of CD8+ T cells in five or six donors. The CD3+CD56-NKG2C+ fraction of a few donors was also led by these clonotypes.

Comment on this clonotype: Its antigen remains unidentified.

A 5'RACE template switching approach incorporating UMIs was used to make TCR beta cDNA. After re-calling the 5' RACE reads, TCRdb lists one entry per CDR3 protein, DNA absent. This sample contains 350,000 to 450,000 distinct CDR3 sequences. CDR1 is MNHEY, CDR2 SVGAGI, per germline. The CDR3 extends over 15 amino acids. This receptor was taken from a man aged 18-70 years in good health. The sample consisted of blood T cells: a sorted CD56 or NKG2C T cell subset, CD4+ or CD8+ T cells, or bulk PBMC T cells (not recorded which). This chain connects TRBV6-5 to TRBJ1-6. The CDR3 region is CASSYTGSYNSPLHF.